The source of this T cell receptor (beta chain) is a study of cytomegalovirus exposure and HLA in healthy donors. Overall study findings and caveats: Prior analysis indicated that the majority of TCR beta V segments exhibited productivity approximately 90% or approximately 30% of the time. Analysis performed later showed TCR beta chains linked to HLA being more clonally expanded than equally common others.

Amplification used 60 Vbeta primers and 13 Jbeta primers. Assay: immunoSEQ multiplex PCR; the TCRdb copy retains only in-frame clones and omits some. The table lists 140,000 or so clones, 65% to 90% of them singletons. CDR3 length: 17 residues. Germline loops: CDR1 SGHDN, CDR2 FVKESK. V lost 0 bases, J lost 4 bases, and 19 bases lay in between. Each donor was nominally healthy when sampled (though unrecorded immune exposures were likely). As regards this clone: Its specificity is not known.

The origin of this receptor is a female donor in good health and CMV-seronegative. The source material was PBMCs. V usage is TRBV14 and J usage is TRBJ2-7, with D possibly matching TRBD1 (5 bases). CDR3 region: CASSQDADTEMYYEQYF. CDR3 bases: TGTGCCAGCAGCCAAGATGCGGACACCGAGATGTATTACGAGCAGTACTTC.